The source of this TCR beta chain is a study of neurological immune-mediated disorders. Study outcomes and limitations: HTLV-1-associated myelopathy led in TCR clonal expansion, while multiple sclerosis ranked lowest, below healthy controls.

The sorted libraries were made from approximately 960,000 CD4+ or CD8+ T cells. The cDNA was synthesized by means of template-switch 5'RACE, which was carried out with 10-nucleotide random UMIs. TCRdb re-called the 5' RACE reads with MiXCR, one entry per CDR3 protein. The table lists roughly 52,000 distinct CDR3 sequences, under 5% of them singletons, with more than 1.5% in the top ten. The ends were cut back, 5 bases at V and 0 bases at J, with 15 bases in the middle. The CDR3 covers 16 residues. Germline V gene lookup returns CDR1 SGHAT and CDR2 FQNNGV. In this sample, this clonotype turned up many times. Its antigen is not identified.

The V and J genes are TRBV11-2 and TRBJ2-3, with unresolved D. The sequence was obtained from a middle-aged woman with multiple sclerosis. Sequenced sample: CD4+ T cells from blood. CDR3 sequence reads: CASSLRRTTSTDTQYF. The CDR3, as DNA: TGTGCCAGCAGCCTTAGACGGACCACTAGCACAGATACGCAGTATTTT.